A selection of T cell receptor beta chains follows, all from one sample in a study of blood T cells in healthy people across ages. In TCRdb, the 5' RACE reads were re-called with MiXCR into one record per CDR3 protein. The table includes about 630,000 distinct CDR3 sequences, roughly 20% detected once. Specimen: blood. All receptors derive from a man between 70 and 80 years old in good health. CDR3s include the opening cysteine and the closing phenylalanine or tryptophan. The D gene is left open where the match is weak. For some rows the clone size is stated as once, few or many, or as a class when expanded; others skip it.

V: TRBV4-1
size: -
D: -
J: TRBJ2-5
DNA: TGCGCCAGCAGCCAAAGCCCGGGAGAAGAGACCCAGTACTTC
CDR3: CASSQSPGEETQYF

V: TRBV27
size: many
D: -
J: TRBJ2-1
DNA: TGTGCCAGCAGTTTAAGGGACTCCTCCTACAATGAGCAGTTCTTC
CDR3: CASSLRDSSYNEQFF

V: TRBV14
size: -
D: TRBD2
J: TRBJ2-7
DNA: TGTGCCAGCAGCCAACTAGCGGGATACTACGAGCAGTACTTC
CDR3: CASSQLAGYYEQYF

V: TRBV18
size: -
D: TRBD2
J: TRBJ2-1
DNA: TGTGCCAGCTCACCACGGGATAGCGGGAGAAATGAGCAGTTCTTC
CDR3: CASSPRDSGRNEQFF

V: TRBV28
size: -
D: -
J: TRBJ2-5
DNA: TGTGCCAGCAGAAGCGCCCAAGAGACCCAGTACTTC
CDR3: CASRSAQETQYF

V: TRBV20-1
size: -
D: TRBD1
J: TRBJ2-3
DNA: TGCAGTGCTAGGGACAGGGGGTCGGCAGATACGCAGTATTTT
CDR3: CSARDRGSADTQYF

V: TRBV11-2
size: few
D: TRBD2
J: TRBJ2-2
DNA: TGTGCCAGCAGCCTCGCCGGGACTAGCGGGAGTACCCCCGGGGAGCTGTTTTTT
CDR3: CASSLAGTSGSTPGELFF

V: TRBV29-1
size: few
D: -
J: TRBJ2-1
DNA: TGCAGCACCAGGACGGGGTCCTACAATGAGCAGTTCTTC
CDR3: CSTRTGSYNEQFF

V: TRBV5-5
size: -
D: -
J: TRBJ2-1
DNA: TGTGCCAGCAGCTTGGATCTAAACGGGAATGGGGAGTTCTTC
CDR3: CASSLDLNGNGEFF

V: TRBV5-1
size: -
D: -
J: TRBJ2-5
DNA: TGCGCCAGCAGCCCGGGACAAGCAGGGCCAGAGACTCAGTACTTC
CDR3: CASSPGQAGPETQYF

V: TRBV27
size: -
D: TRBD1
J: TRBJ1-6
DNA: TGTGCCAGCAGTCCGGGACAGAAAGCCAATTCACCCCTCCACTTT
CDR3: CASSPGQKANSPLHF

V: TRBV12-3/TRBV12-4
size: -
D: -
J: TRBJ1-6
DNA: TGTGCCAGCAGCCCTGACAAGAAAGGACCCCTCCACTTT
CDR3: CASSPDKKGPLHF

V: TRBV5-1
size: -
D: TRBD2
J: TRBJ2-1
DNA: TGCGCCAGCAGTGCGGGAGGGGACTACAATGAGCAGTTCTTC
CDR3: CASSAGGDYNEQFF

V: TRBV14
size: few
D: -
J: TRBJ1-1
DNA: TGTGCCAGCAGCCTCCGGCCGGTAACTGAAGCTTTCTTT
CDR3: CASSLRPVTEAFF

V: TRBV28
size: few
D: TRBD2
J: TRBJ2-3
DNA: TGTGCCAGCAGTCCATCAGGGACTAGCGGAGAAGATACGCAGTATTTT
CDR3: CASSPSGTSGEDTQYF

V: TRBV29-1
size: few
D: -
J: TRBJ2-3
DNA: TGCAGCGTCAGCGCAATCGGGGGGCCCACTAGCACAGATACGCAGTATTTT
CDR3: CSVSAIGGPTSTDTQYF

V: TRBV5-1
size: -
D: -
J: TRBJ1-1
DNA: TGCGCCAGCAGCATACAGGAGGAAACTGAAGCTTTCTTT
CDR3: CASSIQEETEAFF

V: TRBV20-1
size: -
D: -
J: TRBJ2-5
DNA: TGCAGTGCTAGAGAATCGGCTAGCGTCCAAGAGACCCAGTACTTC
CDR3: CSARESASVQETQYF

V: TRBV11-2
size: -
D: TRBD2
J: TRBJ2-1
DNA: TGTGCCAGCAGCCGGACTAGCGGGAGAAAATCCTACAATGAGCAGTTCTTC
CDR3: CASSRTSGRKSYNEQFF

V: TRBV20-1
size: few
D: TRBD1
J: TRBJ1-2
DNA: TGCAGTGCTAAGACAGGGGGAACCTATGGCTACACCTTC
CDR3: CSAKTGGTYGYTF

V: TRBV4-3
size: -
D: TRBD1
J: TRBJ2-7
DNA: TGCGCCAGCAGCCAAGATTGGGGACAGAGCTCCTACGAGCAGTACTTC
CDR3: CASSQDWGQSSYEQYF

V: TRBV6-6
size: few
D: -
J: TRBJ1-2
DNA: TGTGCCAGCCGAATTCATCCGTCTGGGTATGGCTACACCTTC
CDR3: CASRIHPSGYGYTF

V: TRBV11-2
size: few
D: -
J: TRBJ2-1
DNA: TGTGCCAGCAGCTCCCAAGGACTTAGGCAGTTCTTC
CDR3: CASSSQGLRQFF

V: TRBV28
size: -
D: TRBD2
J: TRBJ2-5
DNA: TGTGCCAGCAGTTCGACTAGCGGGAGGGCCGCGACAGAGACCCAGTGCTTC
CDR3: CASSSTSGRAATETQCF

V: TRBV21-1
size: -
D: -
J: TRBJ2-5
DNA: TGTGCCAGCGTGGGGGGGACTGTGTACCAAGAGACCCAGTACTTC
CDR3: CASVGGTVYQETQYF

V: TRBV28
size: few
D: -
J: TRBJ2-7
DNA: TGTGCCAGCGAAGGAGGGACTCCCATCCGACTCTCCTACGAGCAGTACTTC
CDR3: CASEGGTPIRLSYEQYF

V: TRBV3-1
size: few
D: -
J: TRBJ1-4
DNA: TGTGCCAGCAGCCAAGCGCAGCGGGGGTGGCTTGAAAAACTGTTTTTT
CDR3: CASSQAQRGWLEKLFF

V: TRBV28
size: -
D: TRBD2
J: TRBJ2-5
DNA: TGTGCCAGCAGTTTAGGAGCGGGAGGAGGACAAGAGACCCAGTACTTC
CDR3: CASSLGAGGGQETQYF

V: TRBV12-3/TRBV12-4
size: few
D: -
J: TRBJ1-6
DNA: TGTGCCAGCTGCACCGATTTATCCTATAATTCACCCCTCCACTTT
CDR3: CASCTDLSYNSPLHF

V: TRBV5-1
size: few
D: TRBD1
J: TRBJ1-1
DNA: TGCGCCAGCAGCTTGCAGGGGGGGCGCACTGAAGCTTTCTTT
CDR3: CASSLQGGRTEAFF

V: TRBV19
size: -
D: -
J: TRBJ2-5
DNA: TGTGCCAGTGTCAATAGGGGAGGAGGACAAGAGACCCAGTACTTC
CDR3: CASVNRGGGQETQYF

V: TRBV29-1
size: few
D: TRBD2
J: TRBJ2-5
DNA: TGCAGCGGTGTCCTTAGCGGGAGGCCTGAGACCCAGTACTTC
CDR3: CSGVLSGRPETQYF

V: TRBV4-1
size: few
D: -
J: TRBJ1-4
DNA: TGCGCCAGCAGCCAAGTAACGCAGGGAGGCGAAAAACTGTTTTTT
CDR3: CASSQVTQGGEKLFF

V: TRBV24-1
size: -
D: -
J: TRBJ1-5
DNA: TGTGCCACCAGTGATACGGGGCTCCCCCAGCATTTT
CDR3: CATSDTGLPQHF

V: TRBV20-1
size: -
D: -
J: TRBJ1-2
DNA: TGCAGTGCCGGTGGCTACACCTTC
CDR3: CSAGGYTF

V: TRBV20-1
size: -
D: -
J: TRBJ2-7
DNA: TGCAGTGCTATGAGCAGGGCCGAGCAGTACTTC
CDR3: CSAMSRAEQYF

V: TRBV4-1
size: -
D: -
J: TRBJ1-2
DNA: TGCGCCAGCAGCCCCGTCCAATCGGGCTATGGCTACACCTTC
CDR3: CASSPVQSGYGYTF

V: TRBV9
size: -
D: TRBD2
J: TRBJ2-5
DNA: TGTGCCAGCAGCGTAGCGACTAGCACAGAGACCCAGTACTTC
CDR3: CASSVATSTETQYF

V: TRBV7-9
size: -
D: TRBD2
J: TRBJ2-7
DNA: TGTGCCACTAGCGGGACCGGAACTTCCTACGAGCAGTACTTC
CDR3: CATSGTGTSYEQYF

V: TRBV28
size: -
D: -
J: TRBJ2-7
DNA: TGTGCCAGCAGAAACCGACGGGGCCCCTACGAGCAGTACTTC
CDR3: CASRNRRGPYEQYF

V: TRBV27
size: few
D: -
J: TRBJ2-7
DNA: TGTGCCAGCAGTTTATCTTTCGGGAACTACGAGCAGTACTTC
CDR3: CASSLSFGNYEQYF

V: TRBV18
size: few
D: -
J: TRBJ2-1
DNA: TGTGCCAGCTCATCGGGGTCTAGCGAGCAGTTCTTC
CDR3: CASSSGSSEQFF

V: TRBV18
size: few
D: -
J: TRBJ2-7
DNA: TGTGCCAGCTCAAGCCTCGGGAGTTCCTACGAGCAGTACTTC
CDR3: CASSSLGSSYEQYF

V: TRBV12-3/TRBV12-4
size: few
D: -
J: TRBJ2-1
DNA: TGTGCCAGCAGCTCCAACACTAGGAATGAGCAGTTCTTC
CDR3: CASSSNTRNEQFF